Included here is one T cell receptor beta chain sequence, with context. The antigen remains unidentified. J was trimmed by 4 bases and V by 6 bases; bases with no gene match: 3. The CDR3 has 13 residues. The sample comes from a study of type 1 and type 2 diabetes patients. Study background: From PBMCs, CD4+ and CD8+ T cells were isolated by magnetic microbeads. Notes on the study in general: In type 2 diabetes, highly-expanded CD4+ clones took a median roughly 3.9% of reads.

Amplification started from genomic DNA. Multiplex PCR with 30 forward and 13 reverse primers amplified the TCR beta CDR3. TCRdb ran MiXCR on the multiplex PCR reads and lists one entry per CDR3 protein. The sample lists about 270,000 distinct CDR3 sequences, 40% to 50% seen once, with about an eighth in the top ten. The sequenced sample was peripheral blood mononuclear cells (PBMCs). This sequence joins TRBV12-3 or TRBV12-4 and TRBJ2-5, with 9 bases lining up with TRBD1. The clonotype comes from a young man with type 2 diabetes. This CDR3 is CASSGTGRETQYF. CDR3 nucleotide sequence: TGTGCCAGCAGCGGGACAGGGAGAGAGACCCAGTACTTC.